These T cell receptor beta chains were read from a single sample in a study of CD8 T cells in ankylosing spondylitis. TCRdb re-derived calls from the 5' RACE reads in MiXCR, one entry per CDR3 protein. This table has some 840,000 distinct CDR3 sequences, 12% appearing once. Sequencing was carried out using blood, either unsorted or a sorted T cell fraction (not recorded which). The receptors here all came from a male donor with ankylosing spondylitis. CDR3s include the opening cysteine and the closing phenylalanine or tryptophan. Fields, in order: V gene, clone size, D gene, J gene, CDR3 protein, CDR3 DNA. The D gene is left open where the match is weak. Clone size, where shown, is once, few, many, or a class for clones that have expanded.

v_call: TRBV20-1
clone_size: NA
d_call: NA
j_call: TRBJ2-2
cdr3_aa: CSATRTAAGELFF
cdr3_nt: TGCAGTGCTACCAGGACAGCCGCCGGGGAGCTGTTTTTT

v_call: TRBV5-1
clone_size: few
d_call: TRBD1
j_call: TRBJ1-4
cdr3_aa: CASHTGANEKLFF
cdr3_nt: TGCGCCAGCCACACAGGGGCTAATGAAAAACTGTTTTTT

v_call: TRBV18
clone_size: few
d_call: NA
j_call: TRBJ2-1
cdr3_aa: CASSPRPPDNEQFF
cdr3_nt: TGTGCCAGCTCACCCCGACCACCCGACAATGAGCAGTTCTTC

v_call: TRBV29-1
clone_size: many
d_call: NA
j_call: TRBJ1-5
cdr3_aa: CSVVDGVNQPQHF
cdr3_nt: TGCAGCGTGGTTGACGGGGTCAATCAGCCCCAGCATTTT

v_call: TRBV5-1
clone_size: many
d_call: TRBD2
j_call: TRBJ2-1
cdr3_aa: CASSPGLAGRNEQFF
cdr3_nt: TGTGCCAGCAGCCCGGGACTAGCGGGACGTAATGAGCAGTTCTTC

v_call: TRBV29-1
clone_size: NA
d_call: TRBD1
j_call: TRBJ1-2
cdr3_aa: CSVVPLLGTDYGYTF
cdr3_nt: TGCAGCGTTGTGCCTTTGTTAGGGACAGACTATGGCTACACCTTC

v_call: TRBV5-1
clone_size: few
d_call: NA
j_call: TRBJ1-3
cdr3_aa: CASSLVRDDAYSSGNTIYF
cdr3_nt: TGCGCCAGCAGCTTGGTACGGGATGACGCCTATTCCTCTGGAAACACCATATATTTT

v_call: TRBV24-1
clone_size: NA
d_call: NA
j_call: TRBJ2-7
cdr3_aa: CATSESDDEQYF
cdr3_nt: TGTGCCACCAGTGAAAGTGACGACGAGCAGTACTTC

v_call: TRBV7-2
clone_size: NA
d_call: TRBD2
j_call: TRBJ2-1
cdr3_aa: CASSLDSGGDNEQFF
cdr3_nt: TGTGCCAGCAGCTTAGACAGCGGGGGGGACAATGAGCAGTTCTTC

v_call: TRBV15
clone_size: NA
d_call: NA
j_call: TRBJ1-3
cdr3_aa: CATSRDPPGVVGNTIYF
cdr3_nt: TGTGCCACCAGCAGAGATCCCCCGGGGGTAGTAGGAAACACCATATATTTT

v_call: TRBV7-9
clone_size: few
d_call: TRBD1
j_call: TRBJ1-2
cdr3_aa: CASSSRRSTGGYGYTF
cdr3_nt: TGTGCCAGCAGCTCCCGACGCTCGACAGGGGGCTATGGCTACACCTTC

v_call: TRBV2
clone_size: NA
d_call: NA
j_call: TRBJ2-4
cdr3_aa: CASSPGNIQYF
cdr3_nt: TGTGCCAGCAGTCCTGGAAACATTCAGTACTTC

v_call: TRBV11-2
clone_size: once
d_call: NA
j_call: TRBJ1-2
cdr3_aa: CASSRGSAYGYTF
cdr3_nt: TGTGCCAGCAGCCGAGGATCGGCCTATGGCTACACCTTC

v_call: TRBV4-3
clone_size: NA
d_call: NA
j_call: TRBJ1-4
cdr3_aa: CASSQEAQQDEKLFF
cdr3_nt: TGCGCCAGCAGCCAGGAAGCGCAGCAAGATGAAAAACTGTTTTTT

v_call: TRBV7-2
clone_size: NA
d_call: NA
j_call: TRBJ1-2
cdr3_aa: CASSSYTSTAYGYTF
cdr3_nt: TGTGCCAGCAGCTCTTATACCAGCACCGCCTATGGCTACACCTTC

v_call: TRBV10-3
clone_size: few
d_call: NA
j_call: TRBJ2-2
cdr3_aa: CAISERPGKGYTGELFF
cdr3_nt: TGTGCCATCAGTGAAAGGCCAGGGAAAGGGTACACCGGGGAGCTGTTTTTT

v_call: TRBV7-9
clone_size: NA
d_call: TRBD2
j_call: TRBJ2-7
cdr3_aa: CASSLAGGKEQYF
cdr3_nt: TGTGCCAGCAGCCTAGCGGGAGGAAAAGAGCAGTACTTC

v_call: TRBV10-3
clone_size: few
d_call: NA
j_call: TRBJ2-1
cdr3_aa: CAISDPARGKYYNEQFF
cdr3_nt: TGTGCCATCAGTGACCCGGCCAGGGGAAAGTACTACAATGAGCAGTTCTTC

v_call: TRBV6-5
clone_size: NA
d_call: NA
j_call: TRBJ1-2
cdr3_aa: CASSSIQGAANYGYTF
cdr3_nt: TGTGCCAGCAGTTCCATCCAGGGTGCTGCTAACTATGGCTACACCTTC

v_call: TRBV10-3
clone_size: NA
d_call: TRBD1
j_call: TRBJ2-7
cdr3_aa: CAISEARGQGKREQYF
cdr3_nt: TGTGCCATCAGTGAGGCTAGGGGACAGGGGAAACGGGAGCAGTACTTC

v_call: TRBV7-8
clone_size: NA
d_call: TRBD1
j_call: TRBJ1-5
cdr3_aa: CASSLYRGKSNQPQHF
cdr3_nt: TGTGCCAGCAGCTTGTACAGGGGTAAGAGCAATCAGCCCCAGCATTTT

v_call: TRBV10-3
clone_size: NA
d_call: TRBD1
j_call: TRBJ1-1
cdr3_aa: CAITAGQDNTEAFF
cdr3_nt: TGTGCCATCACCGCGGGACAGGACAACACTGAAGCTTTCTTT

v_call: TRBV29-1
clone_size: many
d_call: NA
j_call: TRBJ2-3
cdr3_aa: CSVERAMADTQYF
cdr3_nt: TGCAGCGTTGAAAGGGCAATGGCAGATACGCAGTATTTT

v_call: TRBV10-3
clone_size: NA
d_call: NA
j_call: TRBJ2-7
cdr3_aa: CAISEREATFYEQYF
cdr3_nt: TGTGCCATCAGTGAGAGAGAAGCCACTTTCTACGAGCAGTACTTC

v_call: TRBV12-3/TRBV12-4
clone_size: many
d_call: NA
j_call: TRBJ2-2
cdr3_aa: CASRSYGELFF
cdr3_nt: TGTGCCAGCAGGAGCTACGGGGAGCTGTTTTTT

v_call: TRBV20-1
clone_size: many
d_call: NA
j_call: TRBJ2-7
cdr3_aa: CSARGLGYEQYF
cdr3_nt: TGCAGTGCTAGGGGACTCGGATACGAGCAGTACTTC

v_call: TRBV12-3/TRBV12-4
clone_size: NA
d_call: TRBD1
j_call: TRBJ1-1
cdr3_aa: CASSPGTGRSPRAFF
cdr3_nt: TGTGCCAGCAGCCCAGGGACAGGACGGTCACCTAGGGCTTTCTTT

v_call: TRBV7-2
clone_size: NA
d_call: TRBD2
j_call: TRBJ2-3
cdr3_aa: CASRRAGGSDTQYF
cdr3_nt: TGTGCCAGCCGCAGAGCGGGAGGTTCAGATACGCAGTATTTT